This T cell receptor (beta chain) was sequenced in a study of somatic mutations in cytotoxic T cells in rheumatoid arthritis. Across the study: Flow-sorting brought some V beta antibody-stained T-cell populations to nearly 100% purity, V beta1+ cells sequenced for TCRB among them. Study-level findings and limits: Each of about an eighth of the roughly 60 patients had a largest CD8+ clone that made up more than 20% of CD8+ cells.

The germline V gene has CDR1 SGHAT and CDR2 FQNNGV. There are 16 residues in the CDR3. V lost 5 bases and J lost 4; bases outside the gene matches: 11. As for this clone: What it binds is unknown.

Sequencing was performed with immunoSEQ multiplex PCR; in TCRdb, only in-frame clones are kept and a portion is missing. Of some 38,000 clones in the sample, about four fifths were seen once. After CD4+ and CD8+ cells were isolated by positive magnetic bead selection, their purity was checked by flow cytometry. The receptor's source is a middle-aged man in good health. The V gene is TRBV11-2, the J gene TRBJ2-5; 9 bases agree with TRBD2. Input material: CD8+ T cells sorted from blood. The CDR3 loop is CASSPDGLARGETQYF. The CDR3 region has the DNA TGTGCCAGCAGCCCCGACGGACTAGCGCGGGGAGAGACCCAGTACTTC.